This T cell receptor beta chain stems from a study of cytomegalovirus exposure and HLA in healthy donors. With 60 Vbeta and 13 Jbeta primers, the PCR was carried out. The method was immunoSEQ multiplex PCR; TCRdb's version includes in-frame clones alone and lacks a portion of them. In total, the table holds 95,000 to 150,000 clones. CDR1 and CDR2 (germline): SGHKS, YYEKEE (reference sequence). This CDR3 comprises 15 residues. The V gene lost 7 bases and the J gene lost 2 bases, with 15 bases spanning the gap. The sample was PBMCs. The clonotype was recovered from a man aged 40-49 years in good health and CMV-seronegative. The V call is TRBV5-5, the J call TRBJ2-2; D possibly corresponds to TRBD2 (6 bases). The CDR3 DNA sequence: TGTGCCAGCGTATCTGCTAGCGTAAACACCGGGGAGCTGTTTTTT. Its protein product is CASVSASVNTGELFF.